The 25 T cell receptor beta chains below were found in one sample sequenced in a study of T cells in Graves' hyperthyroidism and ophthalmopathy. RNA transcripts gave rise to amplified TCR beta CDR3 regions. Researchers ran a first-round RT-PCR on the TCR CDR3 using the HTBI primer set. MiXCR, run by TCRdb on the multiplex PCR reads, gives a single entry per CDR3 protein. Of 300,000 to 350,000 distinct CDR3 sequences in the sample, roughly 18% were seen once. Sequencing used blood. The source is a woman in her forties with Graves' ophthalmopathy.

The chain combines TRBV20-1 with TRBJ2-5, with 10 bases fitting TRBD2. The trim removed 6 bases at V and 5 bases at J, leaving 6 bases unmatched. Germline values: CDR1 DFQATT, CDR2 SNEGSKA (reference sequence). This CDR3 has 13 amino acids. This CDR3 is CSASSGRRETQYF. The CDR3 coding sequence is TGCAGTGCCTCTAGCGGGAGACGGGAGACCCAGTACTTC.

This clonotype appeared many times. This rearrangement joins TRBV7-9 to TRBJ2-7, with D perhaps being TRBD1 or TRBD2 (5 bases each). The CDR3 totals 15 residues. In germline, CDR1 is SEHNR, CDR2 FQNEAQ (reference sequence). Trimming cost V 0 bases and J 2 bases, with 11 bases left between them. The CDR3 nucleotides read TGTGCCAGCAGCTTAGCGAGGGGCCGACCCTACGAGCAGTACTTC. Translated, it gives CASSLARGRPYEQYF.

The CDR3 DNA is TGTGCCAGCAGCCCTGGACTAGCCAATCAAGAGACCCAGTACTTC. It yields the protein CASSPGLANQETQYF. This chain links TRBV7-2 with TRBJ2-5; 8 nucleotides line up with TRBD2. Germline CDR1 SGHTA, CDR2 FQGNSA. The CDR3 loop spans 15 amino acids. Trimming cost V 5 bases and J 2 bases; bases outside gene matches: 7.

The chain has TRBV12-5 and TRBJ1-5; 7 bases align to TRBD1. CDR1 and CDR2 from the germline V gene are LGHNT and FRNRAP. The CDR3 loop spans 21 amino acids. V shed 0 bases and J 0 bases; nucleotides not matched to a gene: 17. DNA of the CDR3: TGTGCTAGTGGTTTGGTCCCACCCCACGCAGGGGGAGGGGTTAGCAATCAGCCCCAGCATTTT. Its protein is CASGLVPPHAGGGVSNQPQHF.

This clonotype was seen more than once but under ten times. The chain combines TRBV3-1 with TRBJ1-2; no definite D call. V was cut by 4 bases and J by 1 base, with 16 bases left in between. CDR1 and CDR2 from the germline V gene are LGHDT and YNNKEL (reference sequence). The CDR3 runs 16 residues. The CDR3 is CASSRRVGTVNYGYTF. Written as DNA, the CDR3 is TGTGCCAGCAGCCGCCGCGTCGGTACCGTTAACTATGGCTACACCTTC.

Ten or more counts support this clonotype. The chain has TRBV28 and TRBJ1-3; maybe TRBD1 (5 bases). CDR1 MDHEN and CDR2 SYDVKM come from the germline V gene. The CDR3 loop spans 16 amino acids. Trimming pared 4 bases from V and 6 bases from J, leaving 19 bases between. The CDR3 is CASSSLGDASSNTIYF. The CDR3 DNA reads TGTGCCAGCAGTTCTTTGGGGGACGCCAGCTCAAACACCATATATTTT. The variable domain in full, with the rest retrieved from reference TRBV28 and TRBJ1-3, is DVKVTQSSRYLVKRTGEKVFLECVQDMDHENMFWYRQDPGLGLRLIYFSYDVKMKEKGDIPEGYSVSREKKERFSLILESASTNQTSMYLCASSSLGDASSNTIYFGEGSWLTVV.

This clonotype was seen a handful of times. The chain recombines TRBV19 with TRBJ2-1, with TRBD2 matching over 8 bases. The CDR3 is 19 residues long. The germline V gene encodes CDR1 LNHDA and CDR2 SQIVND (reference sequence). V shed 3 bases and J 0 bases; nucleotides not matched to a gene: 13. The CDR3 nucleotides read TGTGCCAGTAGTATTACTAGCGGCCGAGCGCAGAGCTCCTACAATGAGCAGTTCTTC. This encodes CASSITSGRAQSSYNEQFF.

This clonotype was observed many times. This chain links TRBV4-3 with TRBJ1-2; D unclear. The V gene lost 0 bases and the J gene lost 8 bases, with 13 bases spanning the gap. The CDR3 runs 14 residues. Germline values: CDR1 LGHNA, CDR2 YSLEER. CDR3 coding DNA: TGCGCCAGCAGCCAAGATGACCTAATCGGAGGCTACACCTTC. This encodes CASSQDDLIGGYTF.

In this sample, this clonotype turned up a few times. This sequence joins TRBV4-1 and TRBJ2-5, with TRBD1 identical over 7 bases. There are 16 residues in the CDR3. V lost 0 bases to trimming and J lost 3 bases; unmatched junction nucleotides: 7. CDR1 is MGHRA and CDR2 is YSYEKL in the germline V gene. The CDR3 coding sequence is TGCGCCAGCAGCCAAGATGAGGCCGGGACAGAAGAGACCCAGTACTTC. Amino acids: CASSQDEAGTEETQYF.

The table lists this clonotype with a few counts. This may arise from a read error, as a much more abundant clone is one base away. V gene TRBV2 combines with J gene TRBJ2-5, with D possibly TRBD2 on 5 matching bases. The CDR3 runs 14 residues. Trimming took 4 bases from V and 0 from J, leaving 9 bases between them. CDR1 SNHLY and CDR2 FYNNEI come from the germline V gene. CDR3 region: CASSVVLDQETQYF. The DNA for the CDR3 is TGTGCCAGCAGTGTAGTACTAGACCAAGAGACCCAGTACTTC.

At least ten counts were recorded for this clonotype. V usage is TRBV28 and J usage is TRBJ2-7, with 7 bases identical to TRBD1. CDR1 and CDR2 (germline): MDHEN, SYDVKM. The J segment lost 5 bases and the V segment lost 7 bases, leaving 14 bases of the junction unmatched. The CDR3 runs 15 residues. This CDR3 reads CASTPWSQGVNEQYF. Here the CDR3 DNA reads TGTGCCAGCACCCCCTGGAGCCAGGGGGTGAACGAGCAGTACTTC.

This clonotype was seen many times. CDR3 residues: CASSLNTLEETQYF. In DNA, the CDR3 is TGCGCCAGCAGCTTGAATACCTTGGAAGAGACCCAGTACTTC. The genes are TRBV5-1 and TRBJ2-5; unclear D gene. The CDR3 is 14 residues long. Germline assignment: CDR1 SGHRS and CDR2 YFSETQ. Trimming left V 1 base short and J 3 bases short, with 10 bases between.

In its sample, this clonotype was seen many times. This rearrangement joins TRBV28 to TRBJ1-5, with 7 bases that match TRBD1. The CDR3 spans 17 residues. V lost 5 bases, J lost 0 bases, and 10 bases stayed unmatched. Germline V gene lookup returns CDR1 MDHEN and CDR2 SYDVKM. CDR3 coding DNA: TGTGCCAGCAGTAGGACAGGAATTAGGATTAGCAATCAGCCCCAGCATTTT. Its translation: CASSRTGIRISNQPQHF. Together with reference TRBV28 and TRBJ1-5, the CDR3 gives the full variable domain: DVKVTQSSRYLVKRTGEKVFLECVQDMDHENMFWYRQDPGLGLRLIYFSYDVKMKEKGDIPEGYSVSREKKERFSLILESASTNQTSMYLCASSRTGIRISNQPQHFGDGTRLSIL.

This clonotype occurred many times. The gene calls are TRBV27 and TRBJ2-7, with D maybe TRBD1 (6 bases). CDR1 is MNHEY, CDR2 SMNVEV, per germline (reference sequence). The CDR3 has 15 amino acids. V dropped 2 bases and J dropped 2 bases, with 13 bases sitting between them. The CDR3 here is CASSLRPGDTYEQYF. CDR3 nucleotide sequence: TGTGCCAGCAGTTTAAGGCCAGGGGACACCTACGAGCAGTACTTC.

To note about this clonotype: The conserved final phenylalanine or tryptophan is absent from the CDR3, which likely points to a read error. The gene calls are TRBV7-8 and TRBJ2-7; no clear D gene. Germline assignment: CDR1 SGHVS and CDR2 FQNEAQ. The V end was cut by 0 bases, the J end by 0 bases, with 6 bases between. CDR3 size: 14 residues. The CDR3 loop reads CASSLAQSSYEQYL. CDR3 nucleotide sequence: TGTGCCAGCAGCTTAGCACAGAGCTCCTACGAGCAGTACCTC.

This clonotype was observed many times. The V and J genes are TRBV11-2 and TRBJ2-5, with 10 nucleotides matching TRBD2. Trimming at V came to 2 bases and at J to 0 bases, leaving 6 bases not matched to a gene. The V gene's germline CDR1 is SGHAT and CDR2 FQNNGV. The CDR3 loop spans 17 amino acids. The CDR3 bases are TGTGCCAGCAGCTTACTAGCGGGGGAAAAATACCAAGAGACCCAGTACTTC. Protein sequence: CASSLLAGEKYQETQYF.

The sample holds many counts of this clonotype. The chain is built from TRBV6-1 and TRBJ2-2, with a tentative D call TRBD2 (5 bases). This CDR3 has 13 residues. Germline assignment: CDR1 MNHNS and CDR2 SASEGT. The V end lost 11 bases, the J end lost 0 bases, and 10 bases lay between the germline ends. The CDR3 nucleotides are TGTGCCTCCGAGCGGTCGAACACCGGGGAGCTGTTTTTT. This encodes CASERSNTGELFF.

This clonotype came up many times. The CDR3 spells CSARQGEWETQYF. CDR3 nucleotide sequence: TGCAGTGCTAGGCAGGGGGAGTGGGAGACCCAGTACTTC. V gene TRBV20-1 combines with J gene TRBJ2-5, with TRBD1 matching over 7 bases. The trim removed 3 bases at V and 5 bases at J, leaving 6 bases unmatched. The germline V gene has CDR1 DFQATT and CDR2 SNEGSKA (reference sequence). This CDR3 has 13 amino acids.

This clonotype appeared many times. The J gene is TRBJ2-5, the V gene TRBV7-9; possibly TRBD1 for D (6 bases). Trimming removed 0 bases from V and 3 bases from J, with 8 bases in between. The V gene's germline CDR1 is SEHNR and CDR2 FQNEAQ (reference sequence). CDR3 length: 14 residues. The CDR3 is CASSLADRKETQYF. The CDR3 DNA reads as TGTGCCAGCAGCTTAGCCGACAGGAAAGAGACCCAGTACTTC.

V usage is TRBV6-1 and J usage is TRBJ1-3; 7 bases line up with TRBD1. CDR3 length: 15 residues. Germline assignment: CDR1 MNHNS and CDR2 SASEGT. V dropped 4 bases and J dropped 0; count of bases not matched to a gene: 3. The CDR3 here is CASSAGQSSGNTIYF. The CDR3, as DNA: TGTGCCAGCAGTGCGGGACAGAGCTCTGGAAACACCATATATTTT.

This clonotype was counted at least ten times. The V and J genes are TRBV30 and TRBJ1-1, with a tentative D call TRBD1 (5 bases). The V gene's germline CDR1 is GTSNPN and CDR2 SVGIG (reference sequence). The V and J ends lost 4 bases and 0 bases respectively, with 9 bases between them. The CDR3 extends over 13 amino acids. The CDR3 reads CAWTRAMNTEAFF. CDR3 coding DNA: TGTGCCTGGACCAGGGCCATGAACACTGAAGCTTTCTTT.

At least ten counts were recorded for this clonotype. The chain uses TRBV20-1 and TRBJ2-2; no definite D call. Trimming removed 1 base at V and 3 bases at J, with 15 bases between. CDR3 length: 16 residues. In germline, CDR1 is DFQATT, CDR2 SNEGSKA (reference sequence). The CDR3 is CSARAFVDRDTGELFF. CDR3 DNA: TGCAGTGCTAGAGCTTTCGTGGACCGGGACACCGGGGAGCTGTTTTTT.

The chain uses TRBV11-1 and TRBJ2-7; TRBD2 is a possible D gene (5 bases). CDR1 is SGHAT and CDR2 is FQDESV in the germline V gene (reference sequence). The CDR3 length is 16 residues. V lost 4 bases, J lost 2 bases, and 18 bases lay in between. CDR3 protein: CASSSITSGRPYEQYF. DNA of the CDR3: TGTGCCAGCAGCTCCATAACCTCGGGGAGACCCTACGAGCAGTACTTC.

This chain links TRBV28 with TRBJ2-1; perhaps TRBD1 as D (6 bases). CDR1 MDHEN and CDR2 SYDVKM come from the germline V gene. Trimming left V 5 bases short and J 0 bases short, with 17 bases between. This CDR3 comprises 17 residues. Written as DNA, the CDR3 is TGTGCCAGCAGTGGCCCGGGACACCTAAACTCCTACAATGAGCAGTTCTTC. Translation: CASSGPGHLNSYNEQFF.

This clonotype has at least ten counts. The chain has TRBV30 and TRBJ1-1; TRBD1 matches at 10 bases. The CDR3 has 14 residues. The ends lost 3 bases at V and 10 bases at J; junction bases unmatched: 11. Germline CDR1 GTSNPN, CDR2 SVGIG (reference sequence). In DNA, the CDR3 is TGTGCCTGGAGCCGGACAGGGGGTGGGGGTCGAGCTTTCTTT. Translation gives CAWSRTGGGGRAFF.